This record concerns one TCR beta chain sequence. Generated by immunoSEQ multiplex PCR, the TCRdb table keeps only in-frame clones and is missing some. The sample gives 60,000 to 70,000 clones, approximately 90% of which show up once; around 1.7% is in the top ten. The CDR3 loop spans 18 amino acids. V lost 4 bases to trimming and J lost 0 bases; unmatched junction nucleotides: 11. Germline V gene data show CDR1 as SEHNR and CDR2 as FQNEAQ (reference sequence). This sample was taken from a study of cytomegalovirus exposure and HLA in healthy donors. This clonotype was sampled from a young woman in good health and CMV-seronegative. The sequenced material came from PBMCs. This chain uses TRBV7-9 with TRBJ2-5; 10 nucleotides agree with TRBD2. The CDR3 DNA follows: TGTGCCAGCAGCTCGAAGCGGGGGGGACTTTCGTACCAAGAGACCCAGTACTTC. Its translation is CASSSKRGGLSYQETQYF.